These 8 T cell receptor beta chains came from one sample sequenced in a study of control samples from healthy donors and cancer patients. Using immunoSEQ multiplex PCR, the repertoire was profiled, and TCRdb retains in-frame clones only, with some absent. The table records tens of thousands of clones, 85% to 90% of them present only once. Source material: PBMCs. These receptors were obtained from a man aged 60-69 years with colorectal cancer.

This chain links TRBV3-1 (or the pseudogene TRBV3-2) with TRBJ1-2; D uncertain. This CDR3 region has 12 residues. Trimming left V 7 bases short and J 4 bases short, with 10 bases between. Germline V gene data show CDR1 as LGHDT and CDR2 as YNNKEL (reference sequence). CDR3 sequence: CASKRPTYGYTF. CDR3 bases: TGTGCCAGCAAACGGCCCACCTATGGCTACACCTTC.

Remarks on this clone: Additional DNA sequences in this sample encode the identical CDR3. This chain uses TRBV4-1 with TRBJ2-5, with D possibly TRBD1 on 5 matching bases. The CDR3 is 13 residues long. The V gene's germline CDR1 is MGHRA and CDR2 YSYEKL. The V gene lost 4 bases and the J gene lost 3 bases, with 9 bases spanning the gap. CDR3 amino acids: CASSLLGEETQYF. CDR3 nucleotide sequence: TGCGCCAGCAGCCTTCTAGGGGAAGAGACCCAGTACTTC.

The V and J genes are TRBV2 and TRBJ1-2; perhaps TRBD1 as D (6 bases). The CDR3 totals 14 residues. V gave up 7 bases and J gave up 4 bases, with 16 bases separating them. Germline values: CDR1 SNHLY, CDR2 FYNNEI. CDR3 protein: CASKRQGSSYGYTF. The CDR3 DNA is TGTGCCAGCAAGAGGCAGGGGAGTAGCTATGGCTACACCTTC.

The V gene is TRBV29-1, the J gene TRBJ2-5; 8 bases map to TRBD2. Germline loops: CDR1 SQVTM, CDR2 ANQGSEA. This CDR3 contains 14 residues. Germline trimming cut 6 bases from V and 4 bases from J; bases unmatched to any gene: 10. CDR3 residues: CSVARGGSGETQYF. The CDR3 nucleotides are TGCAGCGTCGCACGGGGGGGCAGTGGAGAGACCCAGTACTTC.

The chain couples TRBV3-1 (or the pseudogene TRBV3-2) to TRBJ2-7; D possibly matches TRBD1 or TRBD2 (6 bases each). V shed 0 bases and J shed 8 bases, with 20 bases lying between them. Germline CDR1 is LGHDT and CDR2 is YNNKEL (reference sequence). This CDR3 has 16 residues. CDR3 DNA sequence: TGTGCCAGCAGCCAAGACCAAGGAGGGGGACGGTCCCAGCAGTACTTC. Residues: CASSQDQGGGRSQQYF.

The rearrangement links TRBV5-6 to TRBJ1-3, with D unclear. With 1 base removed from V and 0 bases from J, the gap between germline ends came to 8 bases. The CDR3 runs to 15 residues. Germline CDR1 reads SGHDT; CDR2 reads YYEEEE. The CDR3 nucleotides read TGTGCCAGCAGCTTGATCACCTCCTCTGGAAACACCATATATTTT. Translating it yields CASSLITSSGNTIYF. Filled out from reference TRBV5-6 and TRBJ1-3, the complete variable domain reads DAGVTQSPTHLIKTRGQQVTLRCSPKSGHDTVSWYQQALGQGPQFIFQYYEEEERQRGNFPDRFSGHQFPNYSSELNVNALLLGDSALYLCASSLITSSGNTIYFGEGSWLTVV.

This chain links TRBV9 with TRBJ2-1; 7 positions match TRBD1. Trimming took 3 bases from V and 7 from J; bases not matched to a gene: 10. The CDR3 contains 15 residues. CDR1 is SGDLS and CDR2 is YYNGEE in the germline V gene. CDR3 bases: TGTGCCAGCAGCGCGACAGGGCAGGAATGGAATGAGCAGTTCTTC. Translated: CASSATGQEWNEQFF.

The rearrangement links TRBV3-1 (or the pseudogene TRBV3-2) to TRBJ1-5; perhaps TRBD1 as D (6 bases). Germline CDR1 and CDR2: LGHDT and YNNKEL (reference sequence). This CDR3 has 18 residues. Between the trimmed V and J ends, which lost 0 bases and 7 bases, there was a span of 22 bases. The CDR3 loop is CASSQDRWGGAVEQPQHF. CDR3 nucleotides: TGTGCCAGCAGCCAAGATAGGTGGGGGGGCGCGGTGGAGCAGCCCCAGCATTTT.